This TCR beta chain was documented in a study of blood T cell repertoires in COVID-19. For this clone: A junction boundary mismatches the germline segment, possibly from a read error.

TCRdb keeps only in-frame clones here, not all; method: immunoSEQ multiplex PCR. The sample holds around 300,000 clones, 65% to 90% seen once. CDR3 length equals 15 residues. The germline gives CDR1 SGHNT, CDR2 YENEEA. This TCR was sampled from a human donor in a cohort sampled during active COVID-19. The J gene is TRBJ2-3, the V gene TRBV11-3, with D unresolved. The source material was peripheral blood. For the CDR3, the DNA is TGTGCCAGCAGCCTTCGACGGAGCCCTGGGTTTCGATTTGGTTTT. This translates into CASSLRRSPGFRFGF.